The sequence of this T cell receptor (beta chain) was determined in a study of beta chain features in type 1 diabetes. Notes on the study in general: Type 1 diabetes patients had VDJ junctions that carried fewer insertions and more deletions. TCRB CDR3s were moderately but significantly shorter in Type 1 diabetes patients in all four CD4+ subsets.

Germline values: CDR1 KGHSH, CDR2 LQKENI. This CDR3 is built from 15 residues. Trimming at V came to 3 bases and at J to 7 bases, leaving 7 bases not matched to a gene. This clone occurred a few times. Its matching antigen is unknown. The sequenced template was cDNA made from the entire isolated RNA. This table comes from immunoSEQ multiplex PCR, and its TCRdb copy is limited to in-frame clones, with some not included. The sample lists over 90,000 clones, over 25% occurring once. The sequence derives from a young woman with type 1 diabetes. Sample: central memory CD4+ T cells from blood. The chain uses TRBV18 and TRBJ2-3; 10 positions agree with TRBD1. Written as DNA, the CDR3 is TGTGCCAGCTCACCGCCGACAGGGGGCATAAATACGCAGTATTTT. This encodes CASSPPTGGINTQYF.